A single sample gave rise to the 30 T cell receptor beta chains below, sequenced in a study of shared clonotypes between healthy human individuals. The data were produced by immunoSEQ multiplex PCR, yet TCRdb's version contains in-frame clones alone and is incomplete. This table holds about 1 million clones, around 78% found once. The sample consisted of memory CD4+ T cells from PBMCs. Noted subset: CD45RA-negative fraction. These receptors were obtained from a man aged 18 to 30 in good health. Some clones in this sample may be carry-over from other donors' samples.

J is TRBJ1-5 and V is TRBV2; D unclear. The CDR3 has 14 amino acids. The V gene lost 8 bases and the J gene lost 3 bases, with 14 bases spanning the gap. CDR1 is SNHLY, CDR2 FYNNEI, per germline. The CDR3 spells CASGPRQVNQPQHF. The CDR3, as DNA: TGTGCCAGCGGCCCTCGGCAGGTCAATCAGCCCCAGCATTTT.

This sequence joins TRBV4-1 and TRBJ2-7, with a weak D call TRBD1 (6 bases). The V end was cut by 3 bases, the J end by 6 bases, with 15 bases between. This CDR3 is 14 amino acids long. Germline CDR1 and CDR2: MGHRA and YSYEKL. The CDR3 loop is CASSQPLRGPEQYF. The CDR3 bases are TGCGCCAGCAGCCAGCCCCTCAGGGGCCCCGAGCAGTACTTC.

The rearrangement joins TRBV15 to TRBJ2-7; TRBD2 aligns across 13 bases. The ends lost 6 bases at V and 4 bases at J; junction bases unmatched: 6. The CDR3 totals 15 residues. Looked up from germline, CDR1 is LNHNV and CDR2 is YYDKDF (reference sequence). The CDR3 is CATSSLAGGQYEQYF. The CDR3 nucleotides read TGTGCCACCAGTTCACTAGCGGGAGGGCAGTACGAGCAGTACTTC.

The rearrangement uses TRBV28 and TRBJ2-7; D perhaps matches TRBD1 (6 bases). The CDR3 runs 14 residues. The germline V and J ends were trimmed by 2 bases and 1 base, with 9 bases remaining between them. CDR1 is MDHEN, CDR2 SYDVKM, per germline. The CDR3 bases are TGTGCCAGCAGTTTAGGGGGCATTTCCTACGAGCAGTACTTC. Translating gives CASSLGGISYEQYF.

This clone was picked up a small number of times. The sample holds other DNA sequences that translate to the same CDR3. The V call is TRBV19, the J call TRBJ2-7; 10 nucleotides line up with TRBD2. Losses at the gene ends were 9 bases for V and 2 bases for J; bases not matched to a gene: 4. The CDR3 contains 13 residues. Looked up from germline, CDR1 is LNHDA and CDR2 is SQIVND (reference sequence). The CDR3 loop is CASRTSGTYEQYF. CDR3 in DNA: TGTGCCAGCCGGACTAGCGGAACCTACGAGCAGTACTTC.

In this sample, this clone turned up once. A read error is the likely source, as a far larger clone sits one nucleotide away. Other DNA variants within this sample encode the same CDR3. This sequence joins TRBV5-5 and TRBJ1-5, with 8 bases lining up with TRBD1. The CDR3 has 16 amino acids. Germline V lookup: CDR1 SGHKS, CDR2 YYEKEE (reference sequence). The CDR3 spells CASSPTLTGAGQPQHF. CDR3 in DNA: TGTGCTAGCAGCCCCACTCTGACAGGGGCCGGTCAGCCCCAGCATTTT.

Concerning this clone itself: A clone one base away is much larger, so this may be a read error. The chain carries TRBV5-1 and TRBJ1-1; no reliable D call. Per germline, CDR1 SGHRS and CDR2 YFSETQ. The CDR3 length is 15 residues. The CDR3 coding sequence is TGCACCAGCAGCTTGGTGGGCTCCCTGGTGGCTGAAGCTTTCTTT. Its translation is CTSSLVGSLVAEAFF. Variable domain in full (rest from reference TRBV5-1 and TRBJ1-1): KAGVTQTPRYLIKTRGQQVTLSCSPISGHRSVSWYQQTPGQGLQFLFEYFSETQRNKGNFPGRFSGRQFSNSRSEMNVSTLELGDSALYLCTSSLVGSLVAEAFFGQGTRLTVV.

CDR3 sequence reads: CATKVSTDTQYF. CDR3 nucleotides: TGTGCCACCAAAGTTAGCACAGATACGCAGTATTTT. The chain is built from TRBV28 and TRBJ2-3; D remains unclear. The V gene's germline CDR1 is MDHEN and CDR2 SYDVKM. Trimming removed 10 bases from V and 0 bases from J, with 8 bases in between. The CDR3 contains 12 residues.

The chain joins TRBV5-6 to TRBJ1-4; 8 bases match TRBD1. Germline V gene lookup returns CDR1 SGHDT and CDR2 YYEEEE. This CDR3 contains 17 residues. V lost 2 bases to trimming and J lost 4 bases; unmatched junction nucleotides: 10. As DNA, the CDR3 is TGTGCCAGCAGCTTTTTTAGCAGGGGGCGAAGTAATGAAAAACTGTTTTTT. Protein product: CASSFFSRGRSNEKLFF.

This chain uses TRBV14 with TRBJ2-7; D assignment may be TRBD1 or TRBD2 (6 bases each). Trimming pared 4 bases from V and 4 bases from J, leaving 17 bases between. The CDR3 runs 15 residues. Germline V gene lookup returns CDR1 SGHDN and CDR2 FVKESK. The CDR3 DNA reads TGTGCCAGCAGCCCTCAGAAGGGGGGCTTGTACGAGCAGTACTTC. Protein sequence: CASSPQKGGLYEQYF. The variable domain in full, completed from reference TRBV14 and TRBJ2-7, reads EAGVTQFPSHSVIEKGQTVTLRCDPISGHDNLYWYRRVMGKEIKFLLHFVKESKQDESGMPNNRFLAERTGGTYSTLKVQPAELEDSGVYFCASSPQKGGLYEQYFGPGTRLTVT.

The chain recombines TRBV5-5 with TRBJ1-5; 11 positions match TRBD1. The CDR3 is 15 residues long. Germline assignment: CDR1 SGHKS and CDR2 YYEKEE (reference sequence). V was pared by 4 bases and J by 4 bases, with 4 bases of the junction left unmatched. The CDR3 DNA sequence: TGTGCCAGCAGCAAGGGACAGGGGGGGAATCAGCCCCAGCATTTT. This codes for CASSKGQGGNQPQHF.

The chain is built from TRBV30 and TRBJ2-3, with 9 bases fitting TRBD2. The V and J ends lost 5 bases and 5 bases, in that order; junction bases with no gene match: 5. The germline V gene has CDR1 GTSNPN and CDR2 SVGIG (reference sequence). CDR3 length equals 13 residues. Here the CDR3 DNA reads TGTGCCTGGGGCGGGAGGGTTGGAGATACGCAGTATTTT. Residues: CAWGGRVGDTQYF.

The genes are TRBV4-2 and TRBJ2-7; a weak D match, TRBD1 (5 bases). Trimming removed 1 base from V and 6 bases from J, with 28 bases in between. The V gene's germline CDR1 is LGHNA and CDR2 YNFKEQ. There are 19 residues in the CDR3. The CDR3 bases are TGTGCCAGCAGCCAAGTCCGGAATGAGAGATCGGACAATAGGGTCGAGCAGTACTTC. Residues: CASSQVRNERSDNRVEQYF.

Points on this clone: Other DNA sequences within the sample encode an identical CDR3. This rearrangement joins TRBV30 to TRBJ1-2, with D possibly being TRBD1 (5 bases). Germline CDR1 GTSNPN, CDR2 SVGIG (reference sequence). This CDR3 contains 12 residues. The ends were cut back, 1 base at V and 2 bases at J, with 5 bases in the middle. The CDR3 is CAWSAGNYGYTF. In nucleotides, the CDR3 is TGTGCCTGGAGTGCAGGGAACTATGGCTACACCTTC. The full variable domain, completed using reference TRBV30 and TRBJ1-2, is SQTIHQWPATLVQPVGSPLSLECTVEGTSNPNLYWYRQAAGRGLQLLFYSVGIGQISSEVPQNLSASRPQDRQFILSSKKLLLSDSGFYLCAWSAGNYGYTFGSGTRLTVV.

The chain uses TRBV5-1 and TRBJ2-3; either TRBD1 or TRBD2 may supply D (5 bases each). V was trimmed by 4 bases and J by 10 bases, leaving 28 bases between them. The germline CDR1 and CDR2 sequences are SGHRS and YFSETQ. This CDR3 is 17 amino acids long. This CDR3 reads CASSGMTGTVPRNAQYF. CDR3 coding DNA: TGCGCCAGCAGCGGAATGACCGGGACGGTCCCTCGGAATGCGCAGTATTTT.

This clone was found many times. V and J are TRBV29-1 and TRBJ2-4, with D maybe TRBD2 (7 bases). Per the germline V gene, CDR1 is SQVTM and CDR2 is ANQGSEA. V was pared by 8 bases and J by 7 bases, with 15 bases between. The CDR3 has 12 amino acids. CDR3 sequence (DNA): TGCAGCTCCAGGGAGGGGGGGAACATTCAGTACTTC. Residues: CSSREGGNIQYF.

This clone occurred once. The chain links TRBV29-1 to TRBJ1-1; D remains unclear. Germline loops: CDR1 SQVTM, CDR2 ANQGSEA. The germline V and J ends were trimmed by 7 bases and 3 bases, with 12 bases remaining between them. The CDR3 contains 12 residues. This CDR3 reads CSGARADTEAFF. The DNA of the CDR3 is TGCAGCGGCGCCCGGGCCGACACTGAAGCTTTCTTT. The full variable domain, in which reference TRBV29-1 and TRBJ1-1 provide the parts outside the CDR3, is SAVISQKPSRDICQRGTSLTIQCQVDSQVTMMFWYRQQPGQSLTLIATANQGSEATYESGFVIDKFPISRPNLTFSTLTVSNMSPEDSSIYLCSGARADTEAFFGQGTRLTVV.

V is TRBV10-3 and J is TRBJ2-3; TRBD2 matches at 8 bases. Per germline, CDR1 ENHRY and CDR2 SYGVKD. Trimming at V came to 4 bases and at J to 1 base, leaving 4 bases not matched to a gene. The CDR3 covers 15 residues. CDR3 protein: CAISAAGVGTDTQYF. The CDR3 nucleotides read TGTGCCATCAGTGCAGCGGGAGTCGGCACAGATACGCAGTATTTT.

The chain has TRBV5-1 and TRBJ2-5, with 8 bases aligning to TRBD1. V was pared by 4 bases and J by 1 base, with 9 bases of the junction left unmatched. CDR1 is SGHRS, CDR2 YFSETQ, per germline. The CDR3 is 16 residues long. Here the CDR3 reads CASSGGRDRTQETQYF. CDR3 bases: TGCGCCAGCAGCGGGGGCCGGGACAGGACCCAAGAGACCCAGTACTTC.

The chain recombines TRBV21-1 with TRBJ2-5; the table's D call TRBD1 went unverified against the DNA. TRBV21-1 is a recognized pseudogene. The CDR3 has 16 amino acids. The CDR3 here is CASSPSDRTHLRTQYF. In nucleotides, the CDR3 is TGTGCCAGCAGCCCTTCGGACAGGACACATTTAAGGACCCAGTACTTC.

The gene calls are TRBV7-3 and TRBJ2-3; 9 bases match TRBD1. Germline V gene lookup returns CDR1 SGHTA and CDR2 FQGTGA. The CDR3 consists of 15 residues. Trimming at V came to 5 bases and at J to 3 bases, leaving 6 bases not matched to a gene. The CDR3 nucleotides are TGTGCCAGCAGCCTCGGACAGGGGTGGACAGATACGCAGTATTTT. Amino acids: CASSLGQGWTDTQYF.

The rearrangement joins TRBV25-1 to TRBJ2-7; possibly TRBD2 for D (6 bases). This CDR3 is built from 12 residues. Germline CDR1 MGHDK, CDR2 SYGVNS. Trimming pared 8 bases from V and 5 bases from J, leaving 13 bases between. CDR3 DNA sequence: TGTGCCAGCGCGGGAAATGGGGACGAGCAGTACTTC. It is translated as CASAGNGDEQYF.

This clone was seen only a few times. This chain links TRBV4-2 with TRBJ1-5, with D possibly TRBD1 on 6 matching bases. V was pared by 3 bases and J by 3 bases, with 15 bases between. CDR3 length equals 16 residues. Looked up from germline, CDR1 is LGHNA and CDR2 is YNFKEQ. The CDR3 loop is CASSHKQGLNNQPQHF. The CDR3 bases are TGTGCCAGCAGCCACAAACAGGGTCTGAACAATCAGCCCCAGCATTTT.

This sequence joins TRBV29-1 and TRBJ2-1; D unresolved. CDR1 and CDR2 from the germline V gene are SQVTM and ANQGSEA. Trimming shortened V by 7 bases and J by 6 bases, and 7 bases separated the two germline ends. The CDR3 spans 10 residues. CDR3 sequence reads: CSAGLNEQFF. CDR3 bases: TGCAGCGCCGGTCTCAATGAGCAGTTCTTC.

About this clone: Mismatch with germline at one junction end may stem from a read error. The chain has TRBV20-1 and TRBJ2-5; a possible D gene is TRBD1 (6 bases). The CDR3 is made up of 11 amino acids. Germline V gene data show CDR1 as DFQATT and CDR2 as SNEGSKA (reference sequence). The CDR3 is CSANHRDTSNF. The CDR3 DNA sequence: TGCAGTGCTAATCACCGGGACACTTCCAACTTC.

This chain connects TRBV7-2 to TRBJ1-1; D remains unclear. There are 14 residues in the CDR3. The ends were cut back, 5 bases at V and 4 bases at J, with 14 bases in the middle. Germline V gene sequence: CDR1 SGHTA, CDR2 FQGNSA. For the CDR3, the DNA is TGTGCCAGCAGCACCTGGACCGGTATCACTGAAGCTTTCTTT. Protein sequence: CASSTWTGITEAFF.

The V gene is TRBV9, the J gene TRBJ2-3; 11 positions match TRBD2. V trimming: 2 bases; J trimming: 6 bases; junction bases outside the gene matches: 8. CDR1 and CDR2 (germline): SGDLS, YYNGEE. This CDR3 has 16 residues. CDR3 coding DNA: TGTGCCAGCAGCGTTTTGACTAGCGGGACGGCCGATACGCAGTATTTT. This gives the protein CASSVLTSGTADTQYF.

This clone was detected only a few times. The chain uses TRBV29-1 and TRBJ1-1, with 7 bases aligning to TRBD1. The germline V gene has CDR1 SQVTM and CDR2 ANQGSEA. V shed 7 bases, J shed 4 bases, and the junction held 9 bases outside the gene matches. The CDR3 runs to 13 residues. CDR3 amino acids: CSATGTGVTEAFF. CDR3 DNA sequence: TGCAGCGCCACCGGAACAGGGGTCACTGAAGCTTTCTTT.

The genes are TRBV6-1 and TRBJ1-5; D not certain. The germline V and J ends were trimmed by 6 bases and 1 base, with 7 bases remaining between them. The V gene's germline CDR1 is MNHNS and CDR2 SASEGT. CDR3 length: 13 amino acids. Written as DNA, the CDR3 is TGTGCCAGCAGAGTCGGGAGCAATCAGCCCCAGCATTTT. Protein: CASRVGSNQPQHF.

The chain uses TRBV28 and TRBJ2-7; 7 bases agree with TRBD1. J lost 5 bases, V lost 6 bases, and 10 bases had no gene match. CDR1 MDHEN and CDR2 SYDVKM come from the germline V gene. The CDR3 totals 14 residues. The CDR3 loop is CASRRGQAPNEQYF. The CDR3 coding sequence is TGTGCCAGCAGACGTGGACAGGCTCCTAACGAGCAGTACTTC.